This T cell receptor (beta chain) was found in a study of T-cell reconstitution after alpha-beta-depleted transplantation in children. Using unique molecular identifiers, the investigators prepared the TCRbeta library. A single record per CDR3 protein comes from TCRdb applying MiXCR to the PCR reads. Among 600,000 to 700,000 distinct CDR3 sequences, approximately 17% were seen once, and the ten largest hold under 1.2%. This clonotype was recorded many times. This CDR3 comprises 15 residues. V was trimmed by 7 bases and J by 0 bases, leaving 13 bases between them. CDR1 is SGHTA, CDR2 FQGNSA, per germline.

This clonotype was obtained from a human donor who donated a stem cell graft to a child with acute myeloid leukemia. Specimen: PBMCs from the stem cell graft donor, collected from the stem cell graft. The chain is built from TRBV7-2 and TRBJ2-1; no definite D call. CDR3 region: CASISAGISYNEQFF. The CDR3 DNA is TGTGCCAGCATCTCCGCAGGAATCTCCTACAATGAGCAGTTCTTC.